Listed here are 8 T cell receptor beta chains from one sample, sequenced in a study of blood T cell repertoires in COVID-19. TCRdb keeps only in-frame clones here, not all; method: immunoSEQ multiplex PCR. The table shows tens of thousands of clones, with 82% occurring only once. The sample comprised peripheral blood. These receptors were collected from a woman aged 60-75 years with acute or convalescent COVID-19.

The chain uses TRBV7-8 and TRBJ1-2, with TRBD1 matching over 10 bases. This CDR3 has 17 residues. Germline CDR1 SGHVS, CDR2 FQNEAQ. The ends lost 4 bases at V and 8 bases at J; junction bases unmatched: 16. The CDR3 coding sequence is TGTGCCAGCAGCTCACACCCGACAGGGGGCGACGAGAGGGGCTACACCTTC. It encodes CASSSHPTGGDERGYTF.

The chain is built from TRBV9 and TRBJ1-2; the D gene is possibly TRBD1 (5 bases). Trimming removed 1 base from V and 5 bases from J, with 18 bases in between. Looked up from germline, CDR1 is SGDLS and CDR2 is YYNGEE. The CDR3 totals 16 residues. The CDR3 region has the DNA TGTGCCAGCAGCGTATCCCATGGTGGGCAGGGTTATGGCTACACCTTC. Translated, it gives CASSVSHGGQGYGYTF.

CDR3 DNA: TGTGCCAGCAGTCATGGGGAGAATGAGCAGTTCTTC. This encodes CASSHGENEQFF. The chain couples TRBV6-5 to TRBJ2-1; the D gene is possibly TRBD2 (5 bases). Germline lookup yields CDR1 MNHEY and CDR2 SVGAGI. This CDR3 has 12 residues. Trimming cost V 5 bases and J 7 bases, with 9 bases left between them.

Only a few counts were recorded for this clone. The V and J genes are TRBV6-1 and TRBJ1-5, with D unresolved. V was trimmed by 3 bases and J by 5 bases, leaving 20 bases between them. The CDR3 totals 17 residues. CDR1 and CDR2 from the germline V gene are MNHNS and SASEGT. The CDR3 nucleotides are TGTGCCAGCAGTGACCCTTTCACGAGGGCGGTCGATCAGCCCCAGCATTTT. Encoded protein: CASSDPFTRAVDQPQHF.

This clone was recorded a few times. The chain links TRBV18 to TRBJ1-2, with 9 bases lining up with TRBD1. The CDR3 is 17 amino acids. CDR1 KGHSH and CDR2 LQKENI come from the germline V gene. The J segment lost 2 bases and the V segment lost 5 bases, leaving 12 bases of the junction unmatched. The CDR3 nucleotides are TGTGCCAGCTCAGGCCCGGGACAGGGCGAATCCAACTATGGCTACACCTTC. Translating it yields CASSGPGQGESNYGYTF.

The table lists this clone with a few counts. The rearrangement links TRBV18 to TRBJ1-1; a possible D gene is TRBD1 (5 bases). The CDR3 runs to 11 residues. The germline CDR1 and CDR2 sequences are KGHSH and LQKENI. V was pared by 5 bases and J by 13 bases, with 14 bases between. The CDR3 DNA follows: TGTGCCAGCTCATCGGGGGAAAGCGGTTTCTTT. The encoded protein is CASSSGESGFF.

This clone appeared a single time. The chain is built from TRBV19 and TRBJ1-1; 8 bases are a match to TRBD1. The trim removed 5 bases at V and 0 bases at J, leaving 14 bases unmatched. The CDR3 is 18 amino acids. Germline assignment: CDR1 LNHDA and CDR2 SQIVND (reference sequence). The CDR3 sequence: CASSHRTGKLDMNTEAFF. CDR3 nucleotide sequence: TGTGCCAGTAGTCACAGGACAGGGAAGTTGGACATGAACACTGAAGCTTTCTTT.

J is TRBJ1-6 and V is TRBV12-3 or TRBV12-4, with D hard to call. With 2 bases removed from V and 8 bases from J, the gap between germline ends came to 4 bases. The CDR3 loop spans 12 amino acids. The CDR3 DNA is TGTGCCAGCAGTTTAATATATTCACCCCTCCACTTT. It translates to CASSLIYSPLHF.